Following are 22 T cell receptor beta chains from one sample sequenced in a study of T cell clones after liver transplantation (dated by TCRdb to the late 2010s). Libraries were made using the immunoSEQ multiplex PCR assay. TCRdb limited this immuneACCESS table to in-frame rearrangements with V and J called. A share of clones is missing; checked studies link under half to unresolved V genes, and the rest is unexplained. Across this sample there are tens of thousands of clones, with around four fifths seen only once. The ten largest clones represent approximately 0.47% of the sample. This specimen consisted of CD4+ T cells from blood, obtained approximately 3.5 years after liver transplant. The source is a human patient who received a liver transplant. Some T cells present after a transplant may be cells of the graft donor.

The rearrangement joins TRBV18 to TRBJ2-3; D is unresolved. There are 14 residues in the CDR3. V was clipped by 3 bases and J by 3 bases, with 10 bases between them. From germline, CDR1 is KGHSH and CDR2 LQKENI. The DNA of the CDR3 is TGTGCCAGCTCACCCGCGGCCATGACAGATACGCAGTATTTT. The encoded protein is CASSPAAMTDTQYF.

V is TRBV6-6 and J is TRBJ2-7; TRBD2 matches at 7 bases. Germline V lookup: CDR1 MNHNY, CDR2 SVGAGI (reference sequence). J lost 1 base, V lost 2 bases, and 5 bases had no gene match. The length of the CDR3 is 15 residues. Here the CDR3 reads CASSYPGLSSYEQYF. CDR3 coding DNA: TGTGCCAGCAGTTACCCGGGACTATCATCCTACGAGCAGTACTTC.

The chain uses TRBV5-1 and TRBJ2-3; unclear D gene. CDR3 length: 14 amino acids. The germline V gene has CDR1 SGHRS and CDR2 YFSETQ. V dropped 4 bases and J dropped 5 bases, with 14 bases sitting between them. CDR3 in amino acids: CASSQTDGQDTQYF. CDR3 coding DNA: TGCGCCAGCAGCCAAACGGACGGCCAAGATACGCAGTATTTT.

The chain uses TRBV11-1 and TRBJ2-3, with TRBD2 matching over 8 bases. After removal of 7 bases from V and 4 bases from J, the junction contained 10 bases not matched to a gene. The CDR3 covers 15 residues. Germline CDR1 SGHAT, CDR2 FQDESV (reference sequence). CDR3 sequence: CASNYQAGDADTQYF. CDR3 DNA: TGTGCCAGCAATTATCAAGCGGGAGACGCAGATACGCAGTATTTT.

The genes are TRBV19 and TRBJ1-5; D not resolved. V gave up 3 bases and J gave up 7 bases, with 19 bases separating them. The CDR3 extends over 16 amino acids. Germline CDR1 LNHDA, CDR2 SQIVND (reference sequence). The CDR3 spells CASSMGWLGREQPQHF. The CDR3 DNA reads TGTGCCAGTAGTATGGGTTGGCTCGGAAGAGAGCAGCCCCAGCATTTT.

The chain couples TRBV5-1 to TRBJ2-3, with D uncertain. V lost 4 bases, J lost 0 bases, and 9 bases lay in between. From germline, CDR1 is SGHRS and CDR2 YFSETQ. CDR3 size: 14 residues. CDR3 amino acids: CASSQQRSTDTQYF. The CDR3 bases are TGCGCCAGCAGCCAACAGCGTAGCACAGATACGCAGTATTTT.

The rearrangement uses TRBV5-1 and TRBJ1-5; weak D call: TRBD1 (5 bases). The germline CDR1 and CDR2 sequences are SGHRS and YFSETQ. The CDR3 totals 15 residues. With 9 bases removed from V and 6 bases from J, the gap between germline ends came to 22 bases. The CDR3 nucleotides are TGCGCCACCACAACCGGGGACGTGGTAGCTCAGCCCCAGCATTTT. Residues: CATTTGDVVAQPQHF.

This clone was counted only a few times. The gene calls are TRBV27 and TRBJ1-1; TRBD1 is a possible D gene (5 bases). Trimming left V 2 bases short and J 1 base short, with 11 bases between. This CDR3 is 15 amino acids long. Germline CDR1 reads MNHEY; CDR2 reads SMNVEV (reference sequence). The CDR3 DNA reads as TGTGCCAGCAGTTTACGTGGGGGATCGAACACTGAAGCTTTCTTT. Its translation: CASSLRGGSNTEAFF.

This chain links TRBV9 with TRBJ2-3; the D call may be TRBD1 or TRBD2 (5 bases each). Trimming removed 4 bases at V and 3 bases at J, with 12 bases between. The CDR3 has 14 residues. Looked up from germline, CDR1 is SGDLS and CDR2 is YYNGEE. The CDR3 DNA follows: TGTGCCAGCAGCAGGGACCCAGGGACAGATACGCAGTATTTT. It encodes CASSRDPGTDTQYF.

The chain couples TRBV6-1 to TRBJ2-3; D is perhaps TRBD1 (6 bases). Trimming cost V 3 bases and J 6 bases, with 16 bases left between them. The CDR3 contains 15 residues. The germline CDR1 and CDR2 sequences are MNHNS and SASEGT. The CDR3 region is CASSEGDTFQDTQYF. DNA for the CDR3: TGTGCCAGCAGTGAGGGGGACACCTTTCAGGATACGCAGTATTTT.

This clone was counted only a few times. The V call is TRBV14, the J call TRBJ2-6; D not certain. The CDR3 has 15 residues. Germline CDR1 SGHDN, CDR2 FVKESK. The germline V and J ends were trimmed by 4 bases and 0 bases, with 7 bases remaining between them. DNA for the CDR3: TGTGCCAGCAGCCCCATGCTCTCTGGGGCCAACGTCCTGACTTTC. Its protein is CASSPMLSGANVLTF.

The chain carries TRBV18 and TRBJ2-5, with D hard to call. Germline-derived CDR1 and CDR2 are KGHSH and LQKENI. The CDR3 consists of 16 residues. V was pared by 0 bases and J by 2 bases, with 13 bases between. The CDR3 is CASSPPRLTTQETQYF. CDR3 coding DNA: TGTGCCAGCTCACCACCGCGACTCACGACTCAAGAGACCCAGTACTTC.

The V and J genes are TRBV19 and TRBJ1-3, with D hard to call. This CDR3 has 15 residues. The V gene lost 3 bases and the J gene lost 0 bases, with 9 bases spanning the gap. Per the germline V gene, CDR1 is LNHDA and CDR2 is SQIVND (reference sequence). The CDR3 DNA is TGTGCCAGTAGTATCGGCGGTCGCTCTGGAAACACCATATATTTT. Its translation is CASSIGGRSGNTIYF.

This clone was observed a few times. V is TRBV4-1 and J is TRBJ1-5; no reliable D call. V lost 3 bases, J lost 0 bases, and 9 bases lay in between. Germline CDR1 MGHRA, CDR2 YSYEKL. CDR3 length: 15 amino acids. For the CDR3, the DNA is TGCGCCAGCAGCCAGGCAGAGTATAGCAATCAGCCCCAGCATTTT. This translates into CASSQAEYSNQPQHF.

The V gene is TRBV21-1, the J gene TRBJ2-7; the tabulated D call, TRBD2, remains unverified against the DNA. TRBV21-1 is shown as a pseudogene. The CDR3 extends over 15 amino acids. The CDR3, as DNA: TGTGCCAGCAGCAAAGGAACTAGCGGATCCTACGAGCAGTACTTC. Protein sequence: CASSKGTSGSYEQYF.

This clone has a single count. The genes are TRBV28 and TRBJ1-4; D ambiguous. V was cut by 3 bases and J by 4 bases, with 9 bases left in between. CDR3 length: 14 residues. CDR1 is MDHEN, CDR2 SYDVKM, per germline. CDR3 amino acids: CASSFRHSNEKLFF. The CDR3 bases are TGTGCCAGCAGTTTCCGACACAGTAATGAAAAACTGTTTTTT.

The chain carries TRBV5-1 and TRBJ1-1, with D unclear. Germline V gives CDR1 SGHRS, CDR2 YFSETQ. Trimming removed 0 bases at V and 4 bases at J, with 10 bases between. The CDR3 contains 14 residues. This chain's CDR3 is CASSLDPSLTEAFF. The CDR3 DNA reads as TGCGCCAGCAGCTTGGATCCGTCGCTCACTGAAGCTTTCTTT.

The count of this clone is one. The J gene is TRBJ2-7, the V gene TRBV5-8, with 12 bases that match TRBD2. The germline V gene has CDR1 SGHTS and CDR2 YDEGEE. The J segment lost 5 bases and the V segment lost 4 bases, leaving 4 bases of the junction unmatched. The CDR3 length is 14 residues. The CDR3 DNA follows: TGTGCCAGCAGCCCAAGACTAGCGGGAGACGAGCAGTACTTC. It yields the protein CASSPRLAGDEQYF.

This clone was seen a few times. The chain uses TRBV5-1 and TRBJ2-1, with D maybe TRBD1 (5 bases). CDR1 and CDR2 from the germline V gene are SGHRS and YFSETQ. V lost 4 bases, J lost 2 bases, and 16 bases lay in between. The CDR3 is 16 amino acids. The CDR3 loop reads CASSLLGHTAYNEQFF. In DNA, the CDR3 is TGCGCCAGCAGCCTCCTCGGACACACTGCCTACAATGAGCAGTTCTTC.

The V and J genes are TRBV28 and TRBJ2-2; D uncertain. The CDR3 has 18 residues. The ends were cut back, 1 base at V and 2 bases at J, with 17 bases in the middle. Germline V gene data show CDR1 as MDHEN and CDR2 as SYDVKM. The CDR3 spells CASSLSLVGIKNTGELFF. Here the CDR3 DNA reads TGTGCCAGCAGTTTATCCTTGGTGGGAATTAAAAACACCGGGGAGCTGTTTTTT.

V usage is TRBV28 and J usage is TRBJ1-4, with TRBD1 matching over 7 bases. CDR3 length equals 15 residues. Trimming cost V 5 bases and J 4 bases; bases outside gene matches: 7. Germline values: CDR1 MDHEN, CDR2 SYDVKM. In DNA, the CDR3 is TGTGCCAGCAGTCCCCGGGGACAGATTAATGAAAAACTGTTTTTT. Translation: CASSPRGQINEKLFF. The full variable domain, completed using reference TRBV28 and TRBJ1-4, is DVKVTQSSRYLVKRTGEKVFLECVQDMDHENMFWYRQDPGLGLRLIYFSYDVKMKEKGDIPEGYSVSREKKERFSLILESASTNQTSMYLCASSPRGQINEKLFFGSGTQLSVL.

This clone was found once. As DNA, the CDR3 is TGCGCCAGCAGCCCCGGGACAGGGCCCCAGCCCCAGCATTTT. Protein sequence: CASSPGTGPQPQHF. The chain carries TRBV5-1 and TRBJ1-5; 9 nucleotides match TRBD1. Germline V gene lookup returns CDR1 SGHRS and CDR2 YFSETQ. Losses at the gene ends were 4 bases for V and 7 bases for J; bases not matched to a gene: 6. The CDR3 extends over 14 amino acids.